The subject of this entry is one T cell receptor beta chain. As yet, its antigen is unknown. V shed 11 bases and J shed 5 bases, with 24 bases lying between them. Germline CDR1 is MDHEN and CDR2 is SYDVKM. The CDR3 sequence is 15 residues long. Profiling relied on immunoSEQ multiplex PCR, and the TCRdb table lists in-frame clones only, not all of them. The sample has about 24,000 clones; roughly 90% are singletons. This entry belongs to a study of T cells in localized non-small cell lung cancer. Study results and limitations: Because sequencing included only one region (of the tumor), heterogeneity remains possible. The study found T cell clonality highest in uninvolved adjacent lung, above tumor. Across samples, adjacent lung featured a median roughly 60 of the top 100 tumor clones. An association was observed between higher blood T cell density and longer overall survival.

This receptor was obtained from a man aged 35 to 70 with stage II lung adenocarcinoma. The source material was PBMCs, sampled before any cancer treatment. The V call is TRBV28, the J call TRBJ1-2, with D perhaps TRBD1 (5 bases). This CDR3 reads CASTVEGNEKYGYTF. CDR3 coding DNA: TGTGCCTCAACTGTCGAGGGGAATGAGAAGTATGGCTACACCTTC.